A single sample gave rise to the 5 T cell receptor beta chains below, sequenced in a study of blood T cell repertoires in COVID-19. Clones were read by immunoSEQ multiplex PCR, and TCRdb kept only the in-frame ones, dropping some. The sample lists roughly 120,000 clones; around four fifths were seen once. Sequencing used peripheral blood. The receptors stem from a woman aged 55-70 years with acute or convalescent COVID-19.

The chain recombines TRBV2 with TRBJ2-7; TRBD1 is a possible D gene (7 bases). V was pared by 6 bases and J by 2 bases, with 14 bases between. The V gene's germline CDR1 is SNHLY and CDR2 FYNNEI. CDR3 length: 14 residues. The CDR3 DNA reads TGTGCCAGCAGGCAGGACAGGACTACCTACGAGCAGTACTTC. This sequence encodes CASRQDRTTYEQYF.

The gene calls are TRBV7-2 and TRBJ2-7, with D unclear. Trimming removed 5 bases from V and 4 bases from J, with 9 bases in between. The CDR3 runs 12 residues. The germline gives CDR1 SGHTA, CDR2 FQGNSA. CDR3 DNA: TGTGCCAGCAGCCGCACTACTTACGAGCAGTACTTC. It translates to CASSRTTYEQYF.

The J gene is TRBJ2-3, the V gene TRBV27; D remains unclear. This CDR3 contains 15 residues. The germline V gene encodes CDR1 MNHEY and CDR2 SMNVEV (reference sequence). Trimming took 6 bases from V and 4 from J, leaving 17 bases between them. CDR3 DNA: TGTGCCAGCAGCTCGGTTCTTTCGCTCTCAGATACGCAGTATTTT. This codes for CASSSVLSLSDTQYF.

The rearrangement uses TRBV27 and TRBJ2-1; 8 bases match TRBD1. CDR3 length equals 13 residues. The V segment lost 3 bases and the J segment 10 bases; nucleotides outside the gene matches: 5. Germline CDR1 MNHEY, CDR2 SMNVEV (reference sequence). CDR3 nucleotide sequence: TGTGCCAGCAGTTTCGACAGGGGTTGGGAGCAGTTCTTC. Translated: CASSFDRGWEQFF.

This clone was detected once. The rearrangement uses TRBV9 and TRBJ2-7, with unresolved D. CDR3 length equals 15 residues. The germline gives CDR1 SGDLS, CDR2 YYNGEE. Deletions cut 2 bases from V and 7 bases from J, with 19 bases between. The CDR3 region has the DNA TGTGCCAGCAGCGTTTTGGCTACGGCGGAGTGGGAGCAGTACTTC. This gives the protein CASSVLATAEWEQYF.